This T cell receptor beta chain is drawn from a study of blood T cells in healthy people across ages. This clonotype was detected only a few times. A second PCR of 7 to 11 cycles used a sample-barcoded 5' primer and a J-beta primer mix. A 12-random-nucleotide template-switch adaptor tagged each cDNA molecule. In TCRdb, the 5' RACE reads were re-called with MiXCR into one record per CDR3 protein. The repertoire holds roughly 700,000 distinct CDR3 sequences, with more than 20% as singletons. The CDR3 covers 15 residues. Germline assignment: CDR1 LGHDT and CDR2 YNNKEL (reference sequence). The V gene lost 0 bases and the J gene lost 5 bases, with 10 bases spanning the gap. Whenever a sample was processed, at least 6 million PBMCs were isolated. Separately, the same data were catalogued under a study of T cells of mothers and their children. That work contributes: Thymic selection, a shaping force on TCR recombination output, acts similarly in related and unrelated pairs. Slightly higher, non-significant overlap characterized related mother-child pairs relative to unrelated pairs.

The genes are TRBV3-1 and TRBJ2-2; perhaps TRBD2 as D (5 bases). Material for sequencing was blood. The clonotype comes from a boy younger than 18 in good health. CDR3 residues: CASSQESGRTGELFF. CDR3 nucleotide sequence: TGTGCCAGCAGCCAAGAAAGCGGACGAACCGGGGAGCTGTTTTTT.